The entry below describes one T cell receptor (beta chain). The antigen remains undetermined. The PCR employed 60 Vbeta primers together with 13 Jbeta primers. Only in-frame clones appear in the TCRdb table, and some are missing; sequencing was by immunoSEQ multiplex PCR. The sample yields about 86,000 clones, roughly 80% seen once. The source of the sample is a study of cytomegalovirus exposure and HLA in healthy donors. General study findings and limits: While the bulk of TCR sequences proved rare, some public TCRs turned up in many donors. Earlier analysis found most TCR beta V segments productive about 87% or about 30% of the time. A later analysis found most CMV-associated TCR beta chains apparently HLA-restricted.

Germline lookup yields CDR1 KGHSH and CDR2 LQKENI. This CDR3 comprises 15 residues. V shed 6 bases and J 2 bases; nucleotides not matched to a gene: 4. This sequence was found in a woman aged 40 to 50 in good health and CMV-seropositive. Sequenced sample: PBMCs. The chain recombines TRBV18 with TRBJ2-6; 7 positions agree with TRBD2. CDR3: CASSLGRAGANVLTF. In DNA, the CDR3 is TGTGCCAGCTCCCTAGGGAGGGCTGGGGCCAACGTCCTGACTTTC. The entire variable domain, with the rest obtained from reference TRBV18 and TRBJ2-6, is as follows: NAGVMQNPRHLVRRRGQEARLRCSPMKGHSHVYWYRQLPEEGLKFMVYLQKENIIDESGMPKERFSAEFPKEGPSILRIQQVVRGDSAAYFCASSLGRAGANVLTFGAGSRLTVL.